This TCR beta chain was documented in a study of blood T cell repertoires in COVID-19. Trimming cost V 0 bases and J 13 bases, with 15 bases left between them. The CDR3 loop spans 13 amino acids. Germline V gives CDR1 SGHNT, CDR2 YENEEA. TCRdb's table, derived via immunoSEQ multiplex PCR, lists solely in-frame clones and lacks some. This table has 65,000 to 75,000 clones, more than 75% appearing once. V and J are TRBV11-3 and TRBJ2-5; D possibly corresponds to TRBD1 (5 bases). The sequencing sample was made of peripheral blood. The receptor comes from a human donor in a cohort sampled during active COVID-19. The CDR3 DNA reads TGTGCCAGCAGCTTAGATCAGGGCACCGCCTGGTACTTC. Amino acid sequence: CASSLDQGTAWYF.